These T cell receptor beta chains were read from a single sample in a study of OX40 agonist ivuxolimab in advanced cancers. Libraries were prepared by immunoSEQ multiplex PCR; TCRdb keeps only in-frame clonotypes and omits some of them. The sample lists tens of thousands of clones; roughly 80% were seen once. Sequenced here: CD4+ or CD8+ T cells sorted from blood, sampled in a trial of the OX40 agonist ivuxolimab. The receptor source for this set is an adult with an advanced solid tumor such as melanoma, head and neck, liver or kidney cancer. Each CDR3 is given with its conserved first and last residue. The D gene is left open where the match is weak. The size entry is marked missing in some rows and otherwise reads once, few, many or a size class.

cdr3_aa: CASSRRLAGTADTQYF; cdr3_nt: TGTGCCAGCAGTCGCCGGCTAGCGGGAACGGCAGATACGCAGTATTTT; d_call: TRBD2; v_call: TRBV27; clone_size: -; j_call: TRBJ2-3
cdr3_aa: CASSGRPSGSTEAFF; cdr3_nt: TGTGCCAGCAGTGGACGGCCCTCTGGGAGCACTGAAGCTTTCTTT; d_call: -; v_call: TRBV2; clone_size: -; j_call: TRBJ1-1
cdr3_aa: CASSPTSGRANTEAFF; cdr3_nt: TGTGCCAGCAGCCCTACGAGCGGGAGGGCGAACACTGAAGCTTTCTTT; d_call: -; v_call: TRBV11-2; clone_size: -; j_call: TRBJ1-1
cdr3_aa: CASSGQDPPGLSGYTF; cdr3_nt: TGTGCCAGCAGTGGCCAGGACCCGCCGGGGTTGAGTGGCTACACCTTC; d_call: -; v_call: TRBV2; clone_size: -; j_call: TRBJ1-2
cdr3_aa: CASSSTGYDQPQHF; cdr3_nt: TGCGCCAGCAGCTCGACAGGGTACGATCAGCCCCAGCATTTT; d_call: TRBD1; v_call: TRBV5-1; clone_size: -; j_call: TRBJ1-5
cdr3_aa: CASSPVGAGNTIYF; cdr3_nt: TGTGCCAGCAGCCCCGTCGGGGCTGGAAACACCATATATTTT; d_call: -; v_call: TRBV11-2; clone_size: -; j_call: TRBJ1-3
cdr3_aa: CASSSTSGQYSVYGYTF; cdr3_nt: TGTGCCAGCAGCTCAACCTCGGGACAGTATAGTGTCTATGGCTACACCTTC; d_call: TRBD1; v_call: TRBV7-2; clone_size: -; j_call: TRBJ1-2
cdr3_aa: CASSLAGGLAGGIQFF; cdr3_nt: TGTGCCAGCAGCTTAGCTGGCGGGCTAGCGGGGGGGATACAGTTCTTC; d_call: TRBD2; v_call: TRBV7-2; clone_size: -; j_call: TRBJ2-1
cdr3_aa: CASSINRLKIVRTEAFF; cdr3_nt: TGTGCCAGTAGTATCAACAGGTTAAAAATCGTGCGGACTGAAGCTTTCTTT; d_call: -; v_call: TRBV19; clone_size: -; j_call: TRBJ1-1
cdr3_aa: CASRIGTSNNEQFF; cdr3_nt: TGTGCCAGCAGGATCGGGACTAGCAACAATGAGCAGTTCTTC; d_call: TRBD2; v_call: TRBV7-9; clone_size: -; j_call: TRBJ2-1
cdr3_aa: CASSITGMNTGELFF; cdr3_nt: TGTGCCAGTAGTATTACGGGGATGAACACCGGGGAGCTGTTTTTT; d_call: -; v_call: TRBV19; clone_size: -; j_call: TRBJ2-2
cdr3_aa: CASSVLGTTEAFF; cdr3_nt: TGTGCCAGCAGTGTCCTCGGTACCACTGAAGCTTTCTTT; d_call: -; v_call: TRBV2; clone_size: -; j_call: TRBJ1-1
cdr3_aa: CAWSGRRGYNSPLHF; cdr3_nt: TGTGCCTGGAGTGGGAGAAGGGGGTATAATTCACCCCTCCACTTT; d_call: -; v_call: TRBV30; clone_size: -; j_call: TRBJ1-6
cdr3_aa: CASRVGTLVWGYTF; cdr3_nt: TGTGCCAGCAGGGTGGGAACGTTGGTTTGGGGCTACACCTTC; d_call: -; v_call: TRBV28; clone_size: -; j_call: TRBJ1-2
cdr3_aa: CASSPGQPQGAGELFF; cdr3_nt: TGCGCCAGCAGCCCGGGACAGCCCCAAGGTGCGGGGGAGCTGTTTTTT; d_call: TRBD1; v_call: TRBV5-1; clone_size: once; j_call: TRBJ2-2
cdr3_aa: CASSVNPLAGENIQYF; cdr3_nt: TGTGCCAGCAGCGTTAATCCTCTAGCGGGGGAAAACATTCAGTACTTC; d_call: TRBD2; v_call: TRBV9; clone_size: -; j_call: TRBJ2-4